This T cell receptor (beta chain) was found in a study of shared clonotypes between healthy human individuals. Germline V lookup: CDR1 MDHEN, CDR2 SYDVKM. The CDR3 has 14 residues. The J segment lost 2 bases and the V segment lost 2 bases, leaving 3 bases of the junction unmatched. Assay: immunoSEQ multiplex PCR; the TCRdb copy retains only in-frame clones and omits some. The sample holds about 510,000 clones; over 60% are singletons and the top ten take about 12%. The source of this sequence is a woman aged 40 to 49 in good health. Some clones in this sample may be carry-over from other donors' samples. The gene calls are TRBV28 and TRBJ2-7; 7 nucleotides align to TRBD1. Sequenced: PBMCs. The CDR3 loop reads CASSLNRGPYEQYF. The CDR3 nucleotides are TGTGCCAGCAGTTTAAACAGGGGACCCTACGAGCAGTACTTC. The variable domain in full, completed from reference TRBV28 and TRBJ2-7, reads DVKVTQSSRYLVKRTGEKVFLECVQDMDHENMFWYRQDPGLGLRLIYFSYDVKMKEKGDIPEGYSVSREKKERFSLILESASTNQTSMYLCASSLNRGPYEQYFGPGTRLTVT.